These 25 T cell receptor beta chains were all obtained from the same sample, sequenced in a study of cytomegalovirus exposure and HLA in healthy donors. PCR amplification relied on 60 Vbeta primers (plus 13 Jbeta primers). The assay was immunoSEQ multiplex PCR, and TCRdb's table has in-frame clones only and misses some. This sample's table has about 77,000 clones. The source material was PBMCs. The receptors stem from a man between 50 and 59 years old in good health and CMV-seropositive.

The genes are TRBV30 and TRBJ2-3; D uncertain. Germline loops: CDR1 GTSNPN, CDR2 SVGIG (reference sequence). V lost 3 bases to trimming and J lost 0 bases, with 7 bases between them. This CDR3 has 13 residues. CDR3: CAWSITSTDTQYF. The CDR3 coding sequence is TGTGCCTGGAGCATCACTAGCACAGATACGCAGTATTTT. Full variable domain (remainder filled in from reference TRBV30 and TRBJ2-3): SQTIHQWPATLVQPVGSPLSLECTVEGTSNPNLYWYRQAAGRGLQLLFYSVGIGQISSEVPQNLSASRPQDRQFILSSKKLLLSDSGFYLCAWSITSTDTQYFGPGTRLTVL.

The chain recombines TRBV6-1 with TRBJ1-5, with D possibly being TRBD1 (6 bases). Germline CDR1 reads MNHNS; CDR2 reads SASEGT. Trimming removed 2 bases from V and 9 bases from J, with 14 bases in between. The CDR3 extends over 14 amino acids. The DNA of the CDR3 is TGTGCCAGCAGTGAATGGGACAAGACGCGGCCCCAGCATTTT. The encoded protein is CASSEWDKTRPQHF.

The chain couples TRBV28 to TRBJ2-2; tentative D call: TRBD1 (5 bases). The CDR3 is 15 amino acids. Trimming cost V 2 bases and J 5 bases, with 12 bases left between them. CDR1 is MDHEN, CDR2 SYDVKM, per germline. CDR3 residues: CASSLGRAGTGELFF. CDR3 coding DNA: TGTGCCAGCAGTTTAGGCAGGGCAGGGACCGGGGAGCTGTTTTTT.

DNA of the CDR3: TGTGCCAGCAGCTTGGCGGGGGGCGAAGGAGACACCATATATTTT. This sequence encodes CASSLAGGEGDTIYF. The chain combines TRBV5-5 with TRBJ1-3, with a weak D call TRBD1 (6 bases). This CDR3 has 15 residues. CDR1 is SGHKS and CDR2 is YYEKEE in the germline V gene (reference sequence). Deletions cut 0 bases from V and 8 bases from J, with 15 bases between.

V and J are TRBV2 and TRBJ2-7; 9 bases match TRBD1. The CDR3 has 14 amino acids. Trimming removed 8 bases from V and 2 bases from J; junction bases left unmatched: 7. Germline CDR1 reads SNHLY; CDR2 reads FYNNEI. The CDR3 spells CASLGDRVTYEQYF. CDR3 coding DNA: TGTGCCAGCTTGGGGGACAGGGTTACCTACGAGCAGTACTTC. The full variable domain, its missing parts supplied by reference TRBV2 and TRBJ2-7, is EPEVTQTPSHQVTQMGQEVILRCVPISNHLYFYWYRQILGQKVEFLVSFYNNEISEKSEIFDDQFSVERPDGSNFTLKIRSTKLEDSAMYFCASLGDRVTYEQYFGPGTRLTVT.

This chain uses TRBV6-1 with TRBJ2-1; unclear D gene. V lost 3 bases to trimming and J lost 3 bases, with 15 bases between them. CDR1 is MNHNS, CDR2 SASEGT, per germline. The CDR3 loop spans 16 amino acids. The DNA for the CDR3 is TGTGCCAGCAGTGACGACATTATCTACGGCTACAATGAGCAGTTCTTC. Protein sequence: CASSDDIIYGYNEQFF.

This chain connects TRBV4-2 to TRBJ2-3; 9 nucleotides agree with TRBD1. The CDR3 length is 17 residues. The germline V gene encodes CDR1 LGHNA and CDR2 YNFKEQ. V was pared by 1 base and J by 4 bases, with 9 bases of the junction left unmatched. CDR3 coding DNA: TGTGCCAGCAGCCAAGTTCTCCGGGACAGGGCATCAGATACGCAGTATTTT. Translating it yields CASSQVLRDRASDTQYF.

The chain employs TRBV19 and TRBJ2-2; D perhaps matches TRBD1 (6 bases). This CDR3 has 15 amino acids. V was cut by 1 base and J by 2 bases, with 8 bases left in between. The germline V gene encodes CDR1 LNHDA and CDR2 SQIVND (reference sequence). DNA of the CDR3: TGTGCCAGTAGTATAGGGGGGCGCAACACCGGGGAGCTGTTTTTT. Translated: CASSIGGRNTGELFF. Looking up the rest from reference TRBV19 and TRBJ2-2 gives the full variable domain: DGGITQSPKYLFRKEGQNVTLSCEQNLNHDAMYWYRQDPGQGLRLIYYSQIVNDFQKGDIAEGYSVSREKKESFPLTVTSAQKNPTAFYLCASSIGGRNTGELFFGEGSRLTVL.

The chain links TRBV6-5 to TRBJ1-1, with unresolved D. The V end was cut by 7 bases, the J end by 0 bases, with 12 bases between. This CDR3 spans 14 amino acids. Germline V lookup: CDR1 MNHEY, CDR2 SVGAGI. CDR3 nucleotide sequence: TGTGCCAGCACTCCCCCGGGTTTGAACACTGAAGCTTTCTTT. Its protein is CASTPPGLNTEAFF.

The chain is built from TRBV5-4 and TRBJ2-7, with D tentatively TRBD1 (6 bases). Trimming took off 4 bases at V and 5 bases at J, with 13 bases between the two ends. The CDR3 consists of 13 residues. Per the germline V gene, CDR1 is SGHNT and CDR2 is YYREEE (reference sequence). CDR3 region: CASSPDRSHEQYF. The CDR3 nucleotides are TGTGCCAGCAGCCCCGACAGGTCCCACGAGCAGTACTTC. Full variable domain (missing parts from reference TRBV5-4 and TRBJ2-7): ETGVTQSPTHLIKTRGQQVTLRCSSQSGHNTVSWYQQALGQGPQFIFQYYREEENGRGNFPPRFSGLQFPNYSSELNVNALELDDSALYLCASSPDRSHEQYFGPGTRLTVT.

The genes are TRBV5-6 and TRBJ1-2; TRBD1 aligns across 7 bases. The ends lost 0 bases at V and 5 bases at J; junction bases unmatched: 13. The germline gives CDR1 SGHDT, CDR2 YYEEEE. The length of the CDR3 is 17 residues. The CDR3 is CASSLAYGGGVWYGYTF. In nucleotides, the CDR3 is TGTGCCAGCAGCTTGGCTTACGGAGGGGGCGTATGGTATGGCTACACCTTC.

This sequence joins TRBV18 and TRBJ1-5; D may be TRBD1 (6 bases). CDR1 KGHSH and CDR2 LQKENI come from the germline V gene. The V end was cut by 8 bases, the J end by 4 bases, with 12 bases between. This CDR3 is 13 amino acids long. The CDR3 region has the DNA TGTGCCAGCGCCGGGACACCTAATCAGCCCCAGCATTTT. This sequence encodes CASAGTPNQPQHF.

CDR3 sequence: CASSIGTGDGNTIYF. As DNA, the CDR3 is TGTGCCAGCAGCATCGGGACAGGCGATGGAAACACCATATATTTT. J is TRBJ1-3 and V is TRBV5-6; 8 positions match TRBD1. CDR3 length equals 15 residues. V shed 4 bases, J shed 3 bases, and the junction held 6 bases outside the gene matches. Germline loops: CDR1 SGHDT, CDR2 YYEEEE.

The chain uses TRBV2 and TRBJ1-1, with D unclear. CDR3 length: 14 residues. V lost 4 bases, J lost 11 bases, and 20 bases lay in between. Germline lookup yields CDR1 SNHLY and CDR2 FYNNEI. The DNA of the CDR3 is TGTGCCAGCAGTGGAGGGCCACTACCCCTAAATGCTTTCTTT. This translates into CASSGGPLPLNAFF.

The rearrangement links TRBV6-1 to TRBJ1-2; no reliable D call. The germline V and J ends were trimmed by 7 bases and 3 bases, with 15 bases remaining between them. The CDR3 covers 14 residues. Per germline, CDR1 MNHNS and CDR2 SASEGT. CDR3 sequence (DNA): TGTGCCAGCACCCTTGACCTAGAGGACTATGGCTACACCTTC. Protein product: CASTLDLEDYGYTF.

This rearrangement joins TRBV9 to TRBJ2-3; D unclear. CDR1 is SGDLS and CDR2 is YYNGEE in the germline V gene. This CDR3 is 11 amino acids long. The V and J ends lost 9 bases and 6 bases respectively, with 11 bases between them. CDR3 DNA sequence: TGTGCCACCTCAAGTGCGGATACGCAGTATTTT. Protein product: CATSSADTQYF.

The gene calls are TRBV10-3 and TRBJ2-7, with D maybe TRBD1 (6 bases). Trimming removed 4 bases from V and 0 bases from J, with 13 bases in between. The germline V gene encodes CDR1 ENHRY and CDR2 SYGVKD. The CDR3 has 15 residues. The CDR3 reads CAISVGTGSSYEQYV. In nucleotides, the CDR3 is TGTGCCATCAGTGTGGGTACAGGGAGCTCCTACGAGCAGTACGTC.

This chain joins TRBV9 and TRBJ1-4; no reliable D call. This CDR3 region has 14 residues. Germline V lookup: CDR1 SGDLS, CDR2 YYNGEE. Trimming pared 0 bases from V and 1 base from J, leaving 4 bases between. The CDR3 sequence: CASSVGGTNEKLFF. The CDR3 nucleotides are TGTGCCAGCAGCGTAGGAGGAACTAATGAAAAACTGTTTTTT.

V is TRBV18 and J is TRBJ1-1; 9 bases align to TRBD1. The CDR3 covers 17 residues. Germline CDR1 KGHSH, CDR2 LQKENI. V trimming: 0 bases; J trimming: 7 bases; junction bases outside the gene matches: 12. CDR3 DNA: TGTGCCAGCTCACCACCGTCGATGGGGACAGGGATGGGTGAAGCTTTCTTT. Protein: CASSPPSMGTGMGEAFF.

V usage is TRBV27 and J usage is TRBJ1-2; tentative D call: TRBD1 (6 bases). Germline assignment: CDR1 MNHEY and CDR2 SMNVEV (reference sequence). The CDR3 length is 13 residues. V lost 7 bases and J lost 8, with 17 bases in between. Here the CDR3 reads CASTTTGGLGYTF. The CDR3 DNA sequence: TGTGCCAGCACCACCACGGGGGGGCTCGGCTACACCTTC.

This chain joins TRBV5-1 and TRBJ2-3, with D possibly TRBD2 on 7 matching bases. Per the germline V gene, CDR1 is SGHRS and CDR2 is YFSETQ. Trimming shortened V by 7 bases and J by 4 bases, and 22 bases separated the two germline ends. This CDR3 contains 16 residues. The CDR3 nucleotides are TGCGCCAGCCGGGGGGATGCGAGGGCAGGGGCAGATACGCAGTATTTT. As protein: CASRGDARAGADTQYF. Based on the CDR3 plus reference TRBV5-1 and TRBJ2-3, the full variable domain is KAGVTQTPRYLIKTRGQQVTLSCSPISGHRSVSWYQQTPGQGLQFLFEYFSETQRNKGNFPGRFSGRQFSNSRSEMNVSTLELGDSALYLCASRGDARAGADTQYFGPGTRLTVL.

Comment on this clone: Within the sample, other DNA sequences also encode this same CDR3. The chain employs TRBV9 and TRBJ2-2; D may be TRBD2 (6 bases). The CDR3 has 15 amino acids. Germline V gene data show CDR1 as SGDLS and CDR2 as YYNGEE. V lost 3 bases to trimming and J lost 1 base, with 10 bases between them. In DNA, the CDR3 is TGTGCCAGCAGCGCCGGGGGATTGAACACCGGGGAGCTGTTTTTT. It yields the protein CASSAGGLNTGELFF.

This chain links TRBV4-1 with TRBJ2-1; 9 bases align to TRBD1. J was trimmed by 7 bases and V by 4 bases; bases with no gene match: 14. The CDR3 covers 17 residues. Germline assignment: CDR1 MGHRA and CDR2 YSYEKL. The CDR3 region is CASSLGSGTGRRNEQFF. DNA of the CDR3: TGCGCCAGCAGCCTTGGATCCGGGACAGGGAGAAGGAATGAGCAGTTCTTC.

The chain links TRBV6-6 to TRBJ1-5; no definite D call. The CDR3 has 15 amino acids. Germline loops: CDR1 MNHNY, CDR2 SVGAGI (reference sequence). V lost 4 bases and J 0 bases, leaving 10 bases between the germline ends. The CDR3: CASSSHGDSNQPQHF. Here the CDR3 DNA reads TGTGCCAGCAGTTCCCACGGGGATAGCAATCAGCCCCAGCATTTT.

The rearrangement uses TRBV2 and TRBJ2-7; 9 nucleotides align to TRBD1. V shed 6 bases and J 2 bases; nucleotides not matched to a gene: 5. CDR1 and CDR2 (germline): SNHLY, FYNNEI. The CDR3 is made up of 14 amino acids. The CDR3 nucleotides are TGTGCCAGCAGAATTAACAGGGGGCCCTACGAGCAGTACTTC. Translating it yields CASRINRGPYEQYF.